The 3 T cell receptor beta chains below were found in one sample sequenced in a study of T cell responses to AZD1222 COVID-19 vaccine. Measured with immunoSEQ multiplex PCR; TCRdb has only the in-frame clones, and not every one. The top ten clones hold roughly 1.6% of a sample with more than 150,000 clones, 90% to 95% of them seen once. The input for sequencing was peripheral blood, taken 28 days after the second AZD1222 dose. The source is an adult who received the AZD1222 COVID-19 vaccine.

The CDR3 reads CASSYIGKTEAFF. The CDR3 bases are TGTGCCAGCAGTTACATTGGGAAGACTGAAGCTTTCTTT. The chain uses TRBV6-5 and TRBJ1-1; unclear D gene. The germline V gene has CDR1 MNHEY and CDR2 SVGAGI. This CDR3 contains 13 residues. The ends were cut back, 2 bases at V and 5 bases at J, with 9 bases in the middle.

This clone has a single count. The rearrangement joins TRBV19 to TRBJ1-2; 10 bases align to TRBD1. Germline CDR1 reads LNHDA; CDR2 reads SQIVND (reference sequence). J lost 3 bases, V lost 6 bases, and 13 bases had no gene match. This CDR3 has 17 residues. The CDR3 spells CASSDPGTGAWHYGYTF. The CDR3 region has the DNA TGTGCCAGTAGCGACCCCGGGACAGGGGCGTGGCACTATGGCTACACCTTC.

This chain connects TRBV4-1 to TRBJ1-2; the D gene is possibly TRBD1 (6 bases). This CDR3 comprises 15 residues. Trimming took off 2 bases at V and 5 bases at J, with 15 bases between the two ends. Per the germline V gene, CDR1 is MGHRA and CDR2 is YSYEKL. CDR3 bases: TGCGCCAGCAGCCAACCAACCAGGGGTTATTATGGCTACACCTTC. It encodes CASSQPTRGYYGYTF.